This TCR beta chain was sequenced in a study of cytomegalovirus exposure and HLA in healthy donors. Findings and caveats of the study: The study designated over 150 TCR beta chains cytomegalovirus-associated. Several V segments, TRBV6-2 and TRBV6-3 among them, could not be told apart and were dropped.

Germline CDR1 and CDR2: SGHRS and YFSETQ. V dropped 5 bases and J dropped 1 base, with 9 bases sitting between them. This CDR3 has 14 residues. Vbeta (60) and Jbeta (13) primers were used in the PCR. Repertoires were generated with immunoSEQ multiplex PCR, while TCRdb's copy carries only in-frame clones and drops some. The sample records fewer than 150,000 clones, roughly 76% being singletons. Worth noting for this clone: Antigen unknown. Because it lacks the conserved phenylalanine or tryptophan at the end, this CDR3 is likely a read error.

The source is a female donor in good health and CMV-seronegative. The material sequenced was PBMCs. The chain carries TRBV5-1 and TRBJ1-4; D is unclear. The CDR3 DNA reads TGCGCCAGCAGATCGTCAGTAACTAATGAAAAACTGTTTGTT. This encodes CASRSSVTNEKLFV.